This T cell receptor (beta chain) is from a study of T-cell memory formation after mild COVID-19. CDR1 is GTSNPN and CDR2 is SVGIG in the germline V gene (reference sequence). Trimming left V 3 bases short and J 9 bases short, with 24 bases between. This CDR3 comprises 16 residues. On this clonotype: The antigen is unknown.

TCRdb analysed the 5' RACE reads with MiXCR anew, one entry per CDR3 protein. This repertoire shows just over 300,000 distinct CDR3 sequences, roughly a fifth found once; its top ten account for around 21%. Study-wide findings and caveats: CD4+ bias marked clones expanding day 15 to 37, unlike balanced contracting clones. Still unconfirmed is whether the second-wave clones peaking on day 37 recognized SARS-CoV-2.

The specimen sequenced was PBMCs or a T cell subset sorted from them (not recorded which). V is TRBV30 and J is TRBJ2-1, with a tentative D call TRBD2 (6 bases). The sequence was obtained from a man aged 18 to 30 who had mild COVID-19 (a few samples of this study predate the infection). Cell type and time point are not known. The CDR3 region has the DNA TGTGCCTGGAGCCGCTTAGCGGCCCTCGGTGGAGGTGAGCAGTTCTTC. Its protein is CAWSRLAALGGGEQFF.